This is a list of T cell receptor beta chains from one sample in a study of beta chain features in type 1 diabetes. The repertoire was sequenced with immunoSEQ multiplex PCR; TCRdb's copy has only in-frame clones and lacks some. The sample contains around 400,000 clones, approximately 15% of which appear only once. Sequencing was done on a sample of naive CD4+ T cells from blood. The receptors originated from a woman younger than 35 in good health. CDR3s include the opening cysteine and the closing phenylalanine or tryptophan. A D gene is named only where the DNA matches it firmly. Size is stated for part of the rows, as once, few or many counts, or as a class when the clone is expanded.

j_call clone_size d_call v_call cdr3_nt cdr3_aa
TRBJ2-5 few - TRBV29-1 TGCAGCGTTCAAGGGTACAGGGCCCAAGAGACCCAGTACTTC CSVQGYRAQETQYF
TRBJ2-4 - - TRBV4-1 TGCGCCAGCAGCCAATCTCGGGGATGGGGTTCGGACATTCAGTACTTC CASSQSRGWGSDIQYF
TRBJ2-1 few - TRBV2 TGTGCCAGCCAGAGCGGCTCCTACAATGAGCAGTTCTTC CASQSGSYNEQFF
TRBJ2-2 - - TRBV18 TGTGCCAGCTCTCGGAACACCGGGGAGCTGTTTTTT CASSRNTGELFF
TRBJ2-7 - TRBD1 TRBV18 TGTGCCAGCTCACCACGTCAGGGGGCAGGGTACGAGCAGTACTTC CASSPRQGAGYEQYF
TRBJ2-5 few - TRBV5-1 TGCGCCAGCAGCCGGAGTCAAGAGACCCAGTACTTC CASSRSQETQYF
TRBJ1-2 - TRBD1 TRBV5-6 TGTGCCAGCAGCTTGGCATATTTAGGGGGCGCGGGCTACACCTTC CASSLAYLGGAGYTF
TRBJ1-1 - - TRBV29-1 TGCAGCGTTGAAGTGACGACAGCTGAAGCTTTCTTT CSVEVTTAEAFF
TRBJ2-5 - - TRBV29-1 TGCAGCGTCCCAGCTCGGAGCCAAGAGACCCAGTACTTC CSVPARSQETQYF
TRBJ1-5 few TRBD1 TRBV28 TGTGCCACCACAACATACAGGGGGAGGAATCAGCCCCAGCATTTT CATTTYRGRNQPQHF
TRBJ1-2 - TRBD1 TRBV30 TGTGCCTATCAGGGGGCCTCGAGGTATGGCTACACCTTC CAYQGASRYGYTF
TRBJ1-1 - - TRBV7-9 TGTGCCAGCAGCTCCTACAGGGTCCCGGAAGCTTTCTTT CASSSYRVPEAFF
TRBJ1-2 - - TRBV15 TGTGCCACCAGCAGAGATCTAGGGGTACGCAACTATGGCTACACCTTC CATSRDLGVRNYGYTF
TRBJ2-5 few - TRBV19 TGTGCCAGTAGGGAGACCTCGTTGAGCGAGACCCAGTACTTC CASRETSLSETQYF
TRBJ1-3 few TRBD1 TRBV18 TGTGCCAGCTCACCATCGAAAGGACAGGCCACCTCTGGAAACACCATATATTTT CASSPSKGQATSGNTIYF
TRBJ1-5 few - TRBV7-9 TGTGCCAGCAGCATTACTACAGGGAGCAATCAGCCCCAGCATTTT CASSITTGSNQPQHF
TRBJ1-1 - - TRBV11-2 TGTGCCAGCAGCTCCGACAGAAACACTGAAGCTTTCTTT CASSSDRNTEAFF
TRBJ2-5 few - TRBV7-2 TGTGCCAGCAGCGCTAGCGTGGAGACCCAGTACTTC CASSASVETQYF
TRBJ2-5 - - TRBV7-9 TGTGCCAGCAGCCACAATCTACTAGCAGCCCAAGAGACCCAGTACTTC CASSHNLLAAQETQYF
TRBJ2-7 - TRBD2 TRBV29-1 TGCAGCGTTTATGGGACTAGTTACGAGCAGTACTTC CSVYGTSYEQYF
TRBJ2-1 few - TRBV10-3 TGTGCCATCAGTGAAAGAGGTCCGGCCGACAGCTCCTACAATGAGCAGTTCTTC CAISERGPADSSYNEQFF
TRBJ2-1 few TRBD2 TRBV19 TGTGCCAGTAGCCCTTCGGGAGGACTAGCTGCGACCTACAATGAGCAGTTCTTC CASSPSGGLAATYNEQFF
TRBJ2-3 - - TRBV6-5 TGTGCCAGCAGCCACAGAGATACGCAGTATTTT CASSHRDTQYF
TRBJ2-5 - - TRBV2 TGTGCCAGCAGTGAAGCGCTTCGGAGACAAGAGACCCAGTACTTC CASSEALRRQETQYF
TRBJ2-1 - TRBD2 TRBV18 TGTGCCAGCTCACCACCGGCTAGCGGGGTCTACAATGAGCAGTTCTTC CASSPPASGVYNEQFF
TRBJ2-2 few TRBD1 TRBV5-1 TGCGCCAGCAGCCACGGACAGGGCGACACCGGGGAGCTGTTTTTT CASSHGQGDTGELFF